Listed below are T cell receptor beta chains from one sample, sequenced in a study of blood T cell repertoires in COVID-19. TCRdb keeps only in-frame clones here, not all; method: immunoSEQ multiplex PCR. The sample lists 120,000 or so clones, approximately 87% occurring once. Sequenced: peripheral blood. These receptors all stem from a man aged 70 or older who had recovered from COVID-19. CDR3s include the opening cysteine and the closing phenylalanine or tryptophan. The D gene is left open where the match is weak. Clone size is shown for a subset of rows, as once, few, many or a class of expanded clone.

V	size	J	D	CDR3	DNA
TRBV7-3	NA	TRBJ2-2	TRBD2	CASRPGGPDTGELFF	TGTGCCAGCAGACCGGGGGGGCCCGACACCGGGGAGCTGTTTTTT
TRBV21-1	NA	TRBJ2-1	NA	CASDKPQKVPCGQFF	TGTGCCAGCGACAAACCACAAAAGGTTCCATGTGGGCAGTTCTTC
TRBV15	NA	TRBJ1-5	NA	CATDKVAPQPQHF	TGTGCCACCGACAAGGTTGCACCTCAGCCCCAGCATTTT
TRBV6-2/TRBV6-3	NA	TRBJ1-1	NA	CASSYEGGGNEAFF	TGTGCCAGCAGTTACGAGGGCGGGGGCAATGAAGCTTTCTTT
TRBV6-1	NA	TRBJ1-1	NA	CASTRTDRNTEAFF	TGTGCCAGCACTCGAACCGACAGGAACACTGAAGCTTTCTTT
TRBV7-3	NA	TRBJ2-7	TRBD1	CASSAGQGGEQYF	TGTGCCAGCAGCGCCGGACAGGGCGGCGAGCAGTACTTC
TRBV4-1	NA	TRBJ2-1	TRBD2	CASSLAGAYNEQFF	TGCGCCAGCAGCCTAGCGGGGGCATACAATGAGCAGTTCTTC
TRBV18	NA	TRBJ1-5	NA	CASSGGFDQPQHF	TGTGCCAGCTCCGGGGGTTTCGATCAGCCCCAGCATTTT
TRBV1	NA	TRBJ1-4	NA	CTSSQDRLTGSNEKLFF	TGCACCAGCAGCCAAGATCGGTTGACAGGTTCTAATGAAAAACTGTTTTTT
TRBV28	NA	TRBJ2-2	TRBD1	CASSFPDRGDTGELFF	TGTGCCAGCAGTTTTCCAGACAGGGGTGACACCGGGGAGCTGTTTTTT
TRBV7-2	NA	TRBJ2-7	NA	CASSLVPTYEQYF	TGTGCCAGCAGCTTAGTTCCAACCTACGAGCAGTACTTC
TRBV9	once	TRBJ2-1	TRBD2	CASSVERTSGGLSYNEQFF	TGTGCCAGCAGCGTAGAAAGGACTAGCGGGGGTCTTTCCTACAATGAGCAGTTCTTC
TRBV6-5	NA	TRBJ2-1	TRBD2	CASRTSGYNEQFF	TGTGCCAGCAGGACTAGCGGCTACAATGAGCAGTTCTTC
TRBV7-2	NA	TRBJ2-5	NA	CASSFISSETQYF	TGTGCCAGCAGCTTTATCAGTTCAGAGACCCAGTACTTC
TRBV7-9	NA	TRBJ1-1	TRBD1	CASSLGGYRGPENTEAFF	TGTGCCAGCAGCTTAGGGGGATACAGGGGGCCCGAGAACACTGAAGCTTTCTTT
TRBV4-1	few	TRBJ2-7	TRBD2	CASTRGPGGSYEQYF	TGCGCCAGCACCCGAGGCCCGGGAGGGTCCTACGAGCAGTACTTC
TRBV7-8	NA	TRBJ1-5	TRBD1	CASSRSDRVNQPQHF	TGTGCCAGCAGTCGTAGTGACAGGGTTAATCAGCCCCAGCATTTT
TRBV2	once	TRBJ1-2	TRBD1	CASSPGGWDYGYTF	TGTGCCAGCAGTCCAGGGGGCTGGGACTATGGCTACACCTTC
TRBV7-8	NA	TRBJ2-5	TRBD1	CASRAFGQGGRTQYF	TGTGCCAGCAGGGCCTTCGGACAGGGGGGAAGGACCCAGTACTTC
TRBV7-9	NA	TRBJ1-4	NA	CASSPGQPSTNEKLFF	TGTGCCAGCAGCCCGGGACAACCGTCAACTAATGAAAAACTGTTTTTT
TRBV5-5	NA	TRBJ1-6	NA	CASSLEAYSFNSPLHF	TGTGCCAGCAGCTTGGAGGCGTACAGTTTTAATTCACCCCTCCACTTT
TRBV18	NA	TRBJ2-2	NA	CASSPSTAGLTGELFF	TGTGCCAGCTCACCTTCAACGGCAGGGCTCACCGGGGAGCTGTTTTTT
TRBV10-3	NA	TRBJ1-4	NA	CAISERGGEKLFF	TGTGCCATCAGTGAAAGGGGGGGTGAAAAACTGTTTTTT
TRBV5-8	NA	TRBJ1-3	NA	CASSLAPGFSGNTIYF	TGTGCCAGCAGCTTGGCACCTGGCTTTAGCGGAAACACCATATATTTT
TRBV5-4	NA	TRBJ1-1	TRBD1	CASSLRDRGSGAEAFF	TGTGCCAGCAGCTTGCGGGACAGGGGGAGTGGAGCTGAAGCTTTCTTT
TRBV28	NA	TRBJ1-2	TRBD1	CASSTGTAALYGYTF	TGTGCCAGCAGTACGGGGACAGCCGCCCTGTATGGCTACACCTTC
TRBV5-1	NA	TRBJ2-7	NA	CASSLERYEQYF	TGCGCCAGCAGCTTGGAGCGGTACGAGCAGTACTTC
TRBV4-1	NA	TRBJ1-4	NA	CASSQDGSGFVATNEKLFF	TGCGCCAGCAGCCAAGATGGGTCAGGATTCGTTGCAACTAATGAAAAACTGTTTTTT
TRBV5-6	NA	TRBJ2-7	TRBD2	CASSSLAESSYEQYF	TGTGCCAGCAGCTCACTAGCGGAGAGCTCCTACGAGCAGTACTTC
TRBV6-5	NA	TRBJ2-6	NA	CASSYSYEAGANVLTF	TGTGCCAGCAGTTACTCGTATGAGGCTGGGGCCAACGTCCTGACTTTC
TRBV7-8	NA	TRBJ2-5	NA	CASSQGVASETQYF	TGTGCCAGCAGCCAGGGAGTAGCGAGCGAGACCCAGTACTTC
TRBV4-1	NA	TRBJ1-6	TRBD1	CASSQGDRVGSPLHF	TGCGCCAGCAGCCAAGGGGACAGGGTAGGTTCACCCCTCCACTTT
TRBV4-2	NA	TRBJ2-7	TRBD1	CASSSGWGQGGDEQYF	TGTGCCAGCAGCTCGGGGTGGGGACAGGGGGGAGACGAGCAGTACTTC
TRBV11-2	once	TRBJ2-1	NA	CASSLSRLVEQFF	TGTGCCAGCAGCTTAAGTCGACTAGTAGAGCAGTTCTTC
TRBV7-2	NA	TRBJ1-4	NA	CASSRGGGATNEKLFF	TGTGCCAGCAGCCGGGGAGGGGGAGCAACTAATGAAAAACTGTTTTTT
TRBV7-6	few	TRBJ1-1	NA	CASSLGGALNTEAFF	TGTGCCAGCAGCTTAGGCGGGGCCCTAAACACTGAAGCTTTCTTT
TRBV7-9	NA	TRBJ2-2	NA	CASSLLLRDTGELFF	TGTGCCAGCAGCTTACTCCTCAGGGACACCGGGGAGCTGTTTTTT
TRBV7-3	NA	TRBJ2-1	TRBD2	CASSPSAGGQNEQFF	TGTGCCAGCAGCCCATCAGCGGGGGGGCAGAATGAGCAGTTCTTC
TRBV10-3	few	TRBJ2-7	TRBD2	CAISLSGRGAEQYF	TGTGCCATCAGCCTTAGCGGGAGGGGAGCCGAGCAGTACTTC
TRBV11-2	NA	TRBJ1-2	NA	CASRPDSYGYTF	TGTGCCAGCAGGCCGGACAGCTATGGCTACACCTTC
TRBV4-1	many	TRBJ1-3	NA	CASSQDVRVRRNTIYF	TGCGCCAGCAGCCAAGATGTCAGGGTACGGCGAAACACCATATATTTT
TRBV10-1	NA	TRBJ2-2	TRBD1	CASSSDRDTGELFF	TGCGCCAGCAGCTCGGACAGGGACACCGGGGAGCTGTTTTTT
TRBV2	NA	TRBJ2-7	NA	CASSEARGLAHEQYF	TGTGCCAGCAGTGAAGCAAGGGGGCTAGCGCACGAGCAGTACTTC
TRBV30	few	TRBJ1-2	NA	CAWSGQNYGYTF	TGTGCCTGGAGCGGACAAAACTATGGCTACACCTTC
TRBV5-5	once	TRBJ2-5	TRBD1	CASSFSDRGLSETQYF	TGTGCCAGCAGCTTCTCGGACAGGGGGTTGTCGGAGACCCAGTACTTC
TRBV2	NA	TRBJ1-5	TRBD1	CASSVRTGSGQPQHF	TGTGCCAGCAGTGTTCGGACAGGTTCGGGTCAGCCCCAGCATTTT
TRBV2	NA	TRBJ1-2	NA	CASSEDSYGYTF	TGTGCCAGCAGTGAAGACAGCTATGGCTACACCTTC
TRBV11-3	NA	TRBJ1-1	NA	CASSRDSSTEAFF	TGTGCCAGCAGCCGCGACAGTTCCACTGAAGCTTTCTTT
TRBV5-1	NA	TRBJ2-4	NA	CASSLLYQLAKNIQYF	TGCGCCAGCAGCCTATTATATCAACTAGCCAAAAACATTCAGTACTTC
TRBV21-1	NA	TRBJ2-3	NA	CASSKGKQRVTDTQYF	TGTGCCAGCAGCAAAGGGAAGCAGCGAGTCACAGATACGCAGTATTTT
TRBV2	NA	TRBJ2-5	TRBD2	CASSAILLAAYQETQYF	TGTGCCAGCAGTGCAATTCTGCTAGCGGCGTACCAAGAGACCCAGTACTTC
TRBV27	few	TRBJ1-5	TRBD1	CASSLTQGAQPQHF	TGTGCCAGCAGTTTAACGCAGGGGGCTCAGCCCCAGCATTTT
TRBV4-1	few	TRBJ1-6	NA	CASSQGQGSSYNSPLHF	TGCGCCAGCAGCCAAGGTCAGGGTAGCTCCTATAATTCACCCCTCCACTTT